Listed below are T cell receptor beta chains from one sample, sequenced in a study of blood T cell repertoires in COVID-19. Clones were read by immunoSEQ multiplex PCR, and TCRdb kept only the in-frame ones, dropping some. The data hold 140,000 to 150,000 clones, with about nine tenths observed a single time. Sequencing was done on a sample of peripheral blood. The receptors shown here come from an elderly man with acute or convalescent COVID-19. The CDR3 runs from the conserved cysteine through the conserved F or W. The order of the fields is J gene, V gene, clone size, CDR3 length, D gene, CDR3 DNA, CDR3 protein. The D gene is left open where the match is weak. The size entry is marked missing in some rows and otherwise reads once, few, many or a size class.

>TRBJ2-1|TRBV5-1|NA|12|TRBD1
TGCGCCAGCAGCTACAGGGGAAATGAGCAGTTCTTC
CASSYRGNEQFF
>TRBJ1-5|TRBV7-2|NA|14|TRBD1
TGTGCCAGCAGCCAACAGGGGGCTGGGCAGCCCCAGCATTTT
CASSQQGAGQPQHF
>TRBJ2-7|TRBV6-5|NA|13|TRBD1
TGTGCCACGAAGCAGGGGGCCTCCTACGAGCAGTACTTC
CATKQGASYEQYF
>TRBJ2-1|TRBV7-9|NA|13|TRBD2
TGTGCCAGCAGCTTATGGGAGGGTACTGAGCAGTTCTTC
CASSLWEGTEQFF
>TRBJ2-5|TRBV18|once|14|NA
TGTGCCAGCTCACCACCAGCAGGACAAGAGACCCAGTACTTC
CASSPPAGQETQYF
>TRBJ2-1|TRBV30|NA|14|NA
TGTGCCTGGAGTCCAGATCCTCAGTGGAATGAGCAGTTCTTC
CAWSPDPQWNEQFF
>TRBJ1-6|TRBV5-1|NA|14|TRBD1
TGCGCCAGCAGCGAGGGACAGGGAGTTTACCCCCTCCACTTT
CASSEGQGVYPLHF
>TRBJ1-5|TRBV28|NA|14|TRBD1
TGTGCCAGCAGCCCAGGGGGTGTGAATCAGCCCCAGCATTTT
CASSPGGVNQPQHF
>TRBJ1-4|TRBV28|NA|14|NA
TGTGCCAGCAGTTTGGGGGGTCTGGGTGAAAAACTGTTTTTT
CASSLGGLGEKLFF
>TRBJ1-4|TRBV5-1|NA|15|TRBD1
TGCGCCAGCAGCTTACTCGGACAGGGGGCTGAAAAACTGTTTTTT
CASSLLGQGAEKLFF
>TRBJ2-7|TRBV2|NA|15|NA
TGTGCCAGCAGTGATAATGGCAGGCCTACCTACGAGCAGTACTTC
CASSDNGRPTYEQYF
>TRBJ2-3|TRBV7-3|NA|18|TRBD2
TGTGCCAGCAGCCCCCCCGGGACTAGCGGGAGACGCGGAGATACGCAGTATTTT
CASSPPGTSGRRGDTQYF
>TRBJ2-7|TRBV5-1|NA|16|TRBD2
TGCGCCAGCAGCTTGGCCGGACTAGCGACTTCCTACGAGCAGTACTTC
CASSLAGLATSYEQYF
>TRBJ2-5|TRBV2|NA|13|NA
TGTGCCAGCCGGGAAAGGAAGGGAGAGACCCAGTACTTC
CASRERKGETQYF
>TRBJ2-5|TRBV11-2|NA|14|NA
TGTGCCAGCAGCTTAGGAGGGAGGACAGAGACCCAGTACTTC
CASSLGGRTETQYF
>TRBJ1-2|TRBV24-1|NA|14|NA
TGTGCCACCAGTGGAGGAGGGGCCAACTATGGCTACACCTTC
CATSGGGANYGYTF
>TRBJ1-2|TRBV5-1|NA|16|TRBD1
TGCGCCAGCAGCTTGGAACGTCTCCAGGGGGCGCGAGGCTACACCTTC
CASSLERLQGARGYTF
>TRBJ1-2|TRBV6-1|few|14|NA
TGTGCCAGCAGTGAAGTAGGGGGAATCTATGGCTACACCTTC
CASSEVGGIYGYTF
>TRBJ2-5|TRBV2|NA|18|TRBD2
TGTGCCAGCAGTGAAGGACTAGCGGGAGGGGGGTACCAAGAGACCCAGTACTTC
CASSEGLAGGGYQETQYF